These 8 T cell receptor beta chains originate from one sample sequenced in a study of OX40 agonist ivuxolimab in advanced cancers. Sequencing used immunoSEQ multiplex PCR; TCRdb keeps in-frame clones, though not all of them. The repertoire includes fewer than 80,000 clones, 85% of them detected once, and over 4.5% sits in the top ten. The sequences come from CD4+ or CD8+ T cells sorted from blood, collected in a trial of the OX40 agonist ivuxolimab. These receptors all come from an adult with an advanced solid tumor such as melanoma, head and neck, liver or kidney cancer.

The genes are TRBV28 and TRBJ2-1; 11 nucleotides line up with TRBD2. The CDR3 extends over 15 amino acids. V was pared by 5 bases and J by 7 bases, with 7 bases of the junction left unmatched. In germline, CDR1 is MDHEN, CDR2 SYDVKM. The CDR3 coding sequence is TGTGCCAGCAGTGTAGCGGGAGGGCCCTTGAATGAGCAGTTCTTC. It specifies CASSVAGGPLNEQFF. The variable domain in full, completed from reference TRBV28 and TRBJ2-1, reads DVKVTQSSRYLVKRTGEKVFLECVQDMDHENMFWYRQDPGLGLRLIYFSYDVKMKEKGDIPEGYSVSREKKERFSLILESASTNQTSMYLCASSVAGGPLNEQFFGPGTRLTVL.

This CDR3 is CASSHTRGFEQYV. The CDR3 DNA is TGTGCCAGCAGTCACACCAGGGGCTTCGAGCAGTACGTC. The chain joins TRBV27 to TRBJ2-7, with D perhaps TRBD1 (6 bases). The CDR3 runs to 13 residues. The germline V and J ends were trimmed by 5 bases and 6 bases, with 14 bases remaining between them. CDR1 and CDR2 from the germline V gene are MNHEY and SMNVEV (reference sequence).

This chain joins TRBV6-1 and TRBJ2-7; D ambiguous. The V end was cut by 2 bases, the J end by 2 bases, with 13 bases between. Per the germline V gene, CDR1 is MNHNS and CDR2 is SASEGT. This CDR3 has 15 residues. This CDR3 is CASSENPQVPYEQYV. DNA for the CDR3: TGTGCCAGCAGTGAAAACCCCCAGGTCCCCTACGAGCAGTACGTC.

In this sample, this clone turned up a few times. This chain's CDR3 is CASRSLAGTDTQYF. The CDR3 coding sequence is TGTGCCAGCAGGTCTCTAGCGGGCACAGATACGCAGTATTTT. The V gene is TRBV27, the J gene TRBJ2-3, with 7 nucleotides matching TRBD2. CDR1 MNHEY and CDR2 SMNVEV come from the germline V gene (reference sequence). CDR3 length: 14 amino acids. The V gene end was trimmed by 6 bases and the J gene end by 1 base; junction bases not matched to a gene: 4.

This rearrangement joins TRBV2 to TRBJ1-6; unclear D gene. The CDR3 covers 13 residues. The germline gives CDR1 SNHLY, CDR2 FYNNEI. Deletions cut 8 bases from V and 7 bases from J, with 12 bases between. The CDR3 protein is CASLYGPNSPLHF. CDR3 DNA: TGTGCCAGCCTGTATGGGCCAAATTCACCCCTCCACTTT.

With regard to this clone: Other DNA sequences in this specimen translate into the identical CDR3. The chain is built from TRBV5-5 and TRBJ2-2; D perhaps matches TRBD1 (7 bases). Trimming took 4 bases from V and 4 from J, leaving 14 bases between them. The CDR3 is 15 amino acids. The germline V gene has CDR1 SGHKS and CDR2 YYEKEE (reference sequence). The CDR3 spells CASSPRQGGTGELFF. Here the CDR3 DNA reads TGTGCCAGCAGCCCTCGGCAGGGGGGCACCGGGGAGCTGTTTTTT.

This sequence joins TRBV27 and TRBJ1-6; D perhaps matches TRBD1 (5 bases). The germline V and J ends were trimmed by 3 bases and 5 bases, with 11 bases remaining between them. This CDR3 comprises 15 residues. CDR1 MNHEY and CDR2 SMNVEV come from the germline V gene (reference sequence). The CDR3 DNA sequence: TGTGCCAGCAGTTTGGAGGGACTTCATAATTCACCCCTCCACTTT. This encodes CASSLEGLHNSPLHF.

With regard to this clone: An end of the junction does not agree with germline; a read error may underlie this. The chain is built from TRBV2 and TRBJ1-2; D ambiguous. The CDR3 runs to 11 residues. Germline V gene data show CDR1 as SNHLY and CDR2 as FYNNEI. CDR3 DNA sequence: TGTGCCAGCAGTGCGTCTGGGAGGGATGCCTTC. Protein: CASSASGRDAF.